This T cell receptor (beta chain) was sequenced in a study of blood T cell repertoires in COVID-19. On the study more broadly: The samples span acute and convalescent COVID-19 from the United States, Italy and Spain. From T cells, B-cell-depleted T cells, or PBMCs came the material, which was cDNA or gDNA.

V lost 2 bases, J lost 0 bases, and 17 bases lay in between. CDR3 size: 18 residues. Germline V gives CDR1 MNHNS, CDR2 SASEGT. In the original processing: Nucleated cell number was recorded as an estimate derived from reference gene primer amplification. The assay was immunoSEQ multiplex PCR, and TCRdb's table has in-frame clones only and misses some. V, J and clone size were drawn from that table, and D and trimming were deduced from the DNA. The data hold 160,000 or so clones, with under 95% observed a single time. The material sequenced was peripheral blood. This receptor was taken from a man aged 55-75 years with active or convalescent COVID-19. The V and J genes are TRBV6-1 and TRBJ2-4; TRBD1 is a possible D gene (5 bases). The CDR3 sequence: CASSENVGAQLAKNIQYF. DNA of the CDR3: TGTGCCAGCAGTGAAAATGTAGGGGCGCAACTAGCCAAAAACATTCAGTACTTC.